These 18 T cell receptor beta chains came from one sample sequenced in a study of blood T cell repertoires in COVID-19. The protocol was immunoSEQ multiplex PCR, while the TCRdb copy is restricted to in-frame clones and leaves out a portion. The table lists 210,000 or so clones, roughly 90% of them singletons. The sequenced sample consisted of peripheral blood. Every receptor here comes from a man aged 35 to 55 with acute or convalescent COVID-19.

V usage is TRBV5-8 and J usage is TRBJ2-7; TRBD1 aligns across 11 bases. Germline CDR1 is SGHTS and CDR2 is YDEGEE. This CDR3 region has 15 residues. Trimming cost V 4 bases and J 4 bases; bases outside gene matches: 7. The CDR3 region has the DNA TGTGCCAGCAGCAGGACAGGGGGCGCGGGTTACGAGCAGTACTTC. Translation gives CASSRTGGAGYEQYF. Using reference TRBV5-8 and TRBJ2-7 for the parts outside the CDR3, the full variable domain is EAGVTQSPTHLIKTRGQQATLRCSPISGHTSVYWYQQALGLGLQFLLWYDEGEERNRGNFPPRFSGRQFPNYSSELNVNALELEDSALYLCASSRTGGAGYEQYFGPGTRLTVT.

This clone occurred once. J is TRBJ2-3 and V is TRBV19; TRBD1 matches 8 bases. With V trimmed by 3 bases and J by 6 bases, 5 bases remained unmatched. CDR3 length: 14 residues. Germline-derived CDR1 and CDR2 are LNHDA and SQIVND (reference sequence). For the CDR3, the DNA is TGTGCCAGTAGTATTAGGACAGGGCCCGATACGCAGTATTTT. As protein: CASSIRTGPDTQYF.

The chain has TRBV5-6 and TRBJ1-2; 8 bases fit TRBD1. CDR3 length: 13 residues. Trimming cost V 7 bases and J 5 bases; bases outside gene matches: 7. Germline V lookup: CDR1 SGHDT, CDR2 YYEEEE. CDR3 nucleotides: TGTGCCAGCCGCGGGACAGGTTTATATGGCTACACCTTC. Its translation: CASRGTGLYGYTF.

J is TRBJ2-7 and V is TRBV3-1 (or the pseudogene TRBV3-2); D unclear. Between the trimmed V and J ends, which lost 0 bases and 5 bases, there was a span of 8 bases. Germline V lookup: CDR1 LGHDT, CDR2 YNNKEL (reference sequence). CDR3 size: 13 residues. This chain's CDR3 is CASSQEGPDEQYF. Here the CDR3 DNA reads TGTGCCAGCAGCCAAGAGGGCCCCGACGAGCAGTACTTC.

CDR3: CASSFSLGQNKYTF. The CDR3 region has the DNA TGTGCCAGCAGCTTTAGCCTGGGACAGAATAAGTACACCTTC. The chain joins TRBV7-8 to TRBJ1-2; 7 bases agree with TRBD1. Germline CDR1 and CDR2: SGHVS and FQNEAQ. CDR3 length: 14 amino acids. V dropped 3 bases and J dropped 11; count of bases not matched to a gene: 12.

The CDR3 nucleotides read TGTGCCAGCAGCCCCCGGGTAGCGGGGGTGGGGCGGGAGACCCAGTACTTC. Encoded protein: CASSPRVAGVGRETQYF. This sequence joins TRBV3-1 (or the pseudogene TRBV3-2) and TRBJ2-5, with 9 nucleotides matching TRBD2. Per germline, CDR1 LGHDT and CDR2 YNNKEL (reference sequence). The junction had 14 bases not matched to a gene; V was cut back by 4 bases and J by 5 bases. The CDR3 length is 17 residues.

The chain combines TRBV27 with TRBJ1-2, with TRBD1 matching 9 bases. Trimming took 0 bases from V and 6 from J; bases not matched to a gene: 2. The germline V gene encodes CDR1 MNHEY and CDR2 SMNVEV (reference sequence). The CDR3 length is 14 residues. CDR3 residues: CASSLSGTGHGYTF. The CDR3 bases are TGTGCCAGCAGTTTATCGGGGACAGGGCATGGCTACACCTTC.

The chain joins TRBV30 to TRBJ2-1; the match to TRBD2 covers 11 bases. J was trimmed by 3 bases and V by 3 bases; bases with no gene match: 4. The CDR3 loop spans 15 amino acids. Germline V lookup: CDR1 GTSNPN, CDR2 SVGIG (reference sequence). The CDR3 is CAWRALAGGYNEQFF. CDR3 nucleotide sequence: TGTGCCTGGAGGGCGCTAGCGGGGGGCTACAATGAGCAGTTCTTC.

Only a few counts were recorded for this clone. This sequence joins TRBV6-2 or TRBV6-3 and TRBJ2-7; 8 bases are a match to TRBD1. The germline V gene has CDR1 MNHEY and CDR2 SVGEGT. V trimming: 3 bases; J trimming: 3 bases; junction bases outside the gene matches: 7. The CDR3 length is 15 residues. CDR3 DNA: TGTGCCAGCAGTTATAGCGGACAGGGTGTCTACGAGCAGTACTTC. It encodes CASSYSGQGVYEQYF.

The J gene is TRBJ2-7, the V gene TRBV3-1 (or the pseudogene TRBV3-2); D may be TRBD1 (7 bases). CDR1 is LGHDT, CDR2 YNNKEL, per germline (reference sequence). The ends were cut back, 1 base at V and 6 bases at J, with 10 bases in the middle. This CDR3 has 13 residues. CDR3 in DNA: TGTGCCAGCAGCCAAGGCCAGGGGGGCGAGCAGTACTTC. Protein sequence: CASSQGQGGEQYF.

The chain employs TRBV3-1 (or the pseudogene TRBV3-2) and TRBJ2-2; perhaps TRBD1 as D (6 bases). V dropped 4 bases and J dropped 4 bases, with 7 bases sitting between them. The CDR3 contains 13 residues. Germline values: CDR1 LGHDT, CDR2 YNNKEL (reference sequence). The CDR3 spells CASSLRGTGELFF. CDR3 coding DNA: TGTGCCAGCAGCCTCAGGGGCACCGGGGAGCTGTTTTTT.

The chain employs TRBV2 and TRBJ2-5; 10 bases match TRBD1. The CDR3 length is 15 residues. J gave up 4 bases and V 4 bases, and 6 bases lay outside the gene matches. Germline values: CDR1 SNHLY, CDR2 FYNNEI. The CDR3 DNA reads as TGTGCCAGCAGTGTGGGACAGGGGATCGGAGAGACCCAGTACTTC. It is translated as CASSVGQGIGETQYF.

The chain combines TRBV5-1 with TRBJ2-7, with a possible D match to TRBD1 (5 bases). CDR3 length: 14 amino acids. The V end was cut by 2 bases, the J end by 6 bases, with 15 bases between. Germline lookup yields CDR1 SGHRS and CDR2 YFSETQ. In DNA form, the CDR3 reads TGCGCCAGCAGCTTAACGGCAGGGAAACGCGAGCAGTACTTC. This translates into CASSLTAGKREQYF.

V usage is TRBV5-6 and J usage is TRBJ2-5, with D possibly matching TRBD1 (6 bases). The CDR3 is made up of 14 amino acids. The V gene lost 2 bases and the J gene lost 5 bases, with 13 bases spanning the gap. The germline V gene encodes CDR1 SGHDT and CDR2 YYEEEE. The CDR3 DNA sequence: TGTGCCAGCAGCTTACGAGGGGGTTGGGAGACCCAGTACTTC. Encoded protein: CASSLRGGWETQYF.

The chain combines TRBV30 with TRBJ2-2; 11 nucleotides align to TRBD1. This CDR3 region has 16 residues. Germline-derived CDR1 and CDR2 are GTSNPN and SVGIG (reference sequence). V gave up 1 base and J gave up 6 bases; unmatched junction bases: 7. Written as DNA, the CDR3 is TGTGCCTGGAGTGATTCAAGGACAGGGGGCCCCGGGGAGCTGTTTTTT. As protein: CAWSDSRTGGPGELFF.

This chain uses TRBV10-3 with TRBJ1-2; 8 positions match TRBD1. Losses at the gene ends were 7 bases for V and 6 bases for J; bases not matched to a gene: 7. CDR3 length equals 13 residues. Germline loops: CDR1 ENHRY, CDR2 SYGVKD. In DNA form, the CDR3 reads TGTGCCATCAACAGGGGGTCTGCTGATGGCTACACCTTC. Residues: CAINRGSADGYTF.

This chain joins TRBV4-1 and TRBJ1-3; a possible D gene is TRBD1 (6 bases). This CDR3 spans 15 amino acids. V was cut by 2 bases and J by 2 bases, with 10 bases left in between. CDR1 is MGHRA and CDR2 is YSYEKL in the germline V gene. The CDR3 loop reads CASSQLGGAGNTIYF. In nucleotides, the CDR3 is TGCGCCAGCAGCCAACTAGGGGGGGCTGGAAACACCATATATTTT.

The chain links TRBV30 to TRBJ1-3; no clear D gene. This CDR3 spans 12 amino acids. Germline V lookup: CDR1 GTSNPN, CDR2 SVGIG (reference sequence). V lost 2 bases and J 3 bases, leaving 5 bases between the germline ends. The CDR3, as DNA: TGTGCCTGGAGTCAAATTGGAAACACCATATATTTT. It specifies CAWSQIGNTIYF.